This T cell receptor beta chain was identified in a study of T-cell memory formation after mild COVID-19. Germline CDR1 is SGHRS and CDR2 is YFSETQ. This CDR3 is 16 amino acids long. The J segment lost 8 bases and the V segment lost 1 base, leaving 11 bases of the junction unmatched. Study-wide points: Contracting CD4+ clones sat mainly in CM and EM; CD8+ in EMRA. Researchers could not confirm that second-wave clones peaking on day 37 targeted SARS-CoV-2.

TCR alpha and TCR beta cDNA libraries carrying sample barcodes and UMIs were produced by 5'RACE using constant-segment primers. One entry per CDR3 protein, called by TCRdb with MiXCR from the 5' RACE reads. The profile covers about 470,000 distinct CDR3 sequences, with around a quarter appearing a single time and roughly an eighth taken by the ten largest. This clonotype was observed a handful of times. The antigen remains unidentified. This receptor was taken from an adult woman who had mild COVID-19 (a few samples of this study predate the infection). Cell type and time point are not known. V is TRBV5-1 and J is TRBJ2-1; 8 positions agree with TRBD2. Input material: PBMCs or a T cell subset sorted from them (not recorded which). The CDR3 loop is CASSLFGRALLDEQFF. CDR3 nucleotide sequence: TGCGCCAGCAGCTTGTTCGGGAGGGCCCTCTTGGATGAGCAGTTCTTC. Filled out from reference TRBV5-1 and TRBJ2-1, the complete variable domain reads KAGVTQTPRYLIKTRGQQVTLSCSPISGHRSVSWYQQTPGQGLQFLFEYFSETQRNKGNFPGRFSGRQFSNSRSEMNVSTLELGDSALYLCASSLFGRALLDEQFFGPGTRLTVL.